Below are 7 T cell receptor beta chains sequenced from a single sample in a study of blood T cell repertoires in COVID-19. TCRdb keeps only in-frame clones here, not all; method: immunoSEQ multiplex PCR. The sample records about 250,000 clones, roughly 81% being singletons. Sequencing was done on a sample of peripheral blood. Receptors were obtained from a man aged 50-60 years with acute or convalescent COVID-19.

The V and J genes are TRBV7-8 and TRBJ1-3; possibly TRBD1 for D (5 bases). The CDR3 is made up of 15 amino acids. V was pared by 6 bases and J by 1 base, with 13 bases between. Germline CDR1 SGHVS, CDR2 FQNEAQ. The CDR3 DNA sequence: TGTGCCAGCAGTCACAGGCGCCAGTCTGGAAACACCATATATTTT. Amino acids: CASSHRRQSGNTIYF.

V and J are TRBV6-5 and TRBJ1-1; possibly TRBD1 for D (6 bases). The germline CDR1 and CDR2 sequences are MNHEY and SVGAGI. This CDR3 region has 15 residues. V shed 7 bases and J shed 7 bases, with 22 bases lying between them. The CDR3, as DNA: TGTGCCAGCATCGACCACCGGGACACCCGTAATGAAGCTTTCTTT. Protein sequence: CASIDHRDTRNEAFF.

The V and J genes are TRBV27 and TRBJ2-1, with TRBD2 matching 9 bases. CDR3 length: 16 amino acids. Germline lookup yields CDR1 MNHEY and CDR2 SMNVEV (reference sequence). J lost 3 bases, V lost 6 bases, and 9 bases had no gene match. CDR3 protein: CASRPPPRGGYNEQFF. In DNA, the CDR3 is TGTGCCAGCAGACCCCCTCCGCGGGGGGGCTACAATGAGCAGTTCTTC.

CDR3 sequence: CASSYPRGFGELFF. CDR3 bases: TGTGCCAGCAGTTATCCTAGGGGATTCGGGGAGCTGTTTTTT. The J gene is TRBJ2-2, the V gene TRBV2; D may be TRBD1 (5 bases). The CDR3 is 14 amino acids. Trimming removed 5 bases from V and 7 bases from J, with 14 bases in between. Germline V gives CDR1 SNHLY, CDR2 FYNNEI.

The chain couples TRBV12-3 or TRBV12-4 to TRBJ1-5; D is uncertain. The V end lost 3 bases, the J end lost 3 bases, and 6 bases lay between the germline ends. The CDR3 totals 13 residues. In DNA, the CDR3 is TGTGCCAGCAGTTTCGGGGACAATCAGCCCCAGCATTTT. This gives the protein CASSFGDNQPQHF.

This sequence joins TRBV18 and TRBJ1-2, with D tentatively TRBD1 (5 bases). Germline CDR1 KGHSH, CDR2 LQKENI. V lost 3 bases and J 4 bases, leaving 15 bases between the germline ends. This CDR3 comprises 15 residues. In DNA form, the CDR3 reads TGTGCCAGCTCACCGGACGGGCAGGGCTCCTATGGCTACACCTTC. Its translation is CASSPDGQGSYGYTF.

The chain has TRBV4-2 and TRBJ2-1; 9 bases match TRBD2. J was trimmed by 7 bases and V by 0 bases; bases with no gene match: 7. Germline CDR1 is LGHNA and CDR2 is YNFKEQ. This CDR3 comprises 16 residues. CDR3 DNA sequence: TGTGCCAGCAGCCAAGAGAAAGCGGGAGGTGGGAATGAGCAGTTCTTC. This translates into CASSQEKAGGGNEQFF.